This T cell receptor (beta chain) was obtained from a study of a mutant IDH1 vaccine in newly diagnosed glioma. The study, taken as a whole, reports: Seemingly, top peripheral T cell clonotype changes bore no relation to pseudoprogression.

This clone has only a few counts. Its target is not known. The time point was: week 5, during vaccination. With topical imiquimod, each dose of the vaccine consisted of 300 ug of mutant IDH1 20-mer peptide. Sequencing was performed with immunoSEQ multiplex PCR; in TCRdb, only in-frame clones are kept and a portion is missing. The table includes roughly 51,000 clones, around 82% detected once. The TCR sequence derives from a woman aged 18-35 years with glioma. Some clones in this sample may be carry-over from other donors' samples. Material: PBMCs, obtained from a glioma patient whose treatment included an IDH1 peptide vaccine.

The CDR3 sequence is CASSLSLGGGEKLFF. CDR3 bases: TGTGCCAGCAGTTTATCGTTGGGGGGAGGGGAAAAACTGTTTTTT. The V call is TRBV27, the J call TRBJ1-4; D might be TRBD1 (5 bases). Looked up from germline, CDR1 is MNHEY and CDR2 is SMNVEV (reference sequence). CDR3 length equals 15 residues. V was cut by 0 bases and J by 8 bases, with 13 bases left in between.